The clone carrying this T cell receptor beta chain has just a few counts. The method was immunoSEQ multiplex PCR; TCRdb's version includes in-frame clones alone and lacks a portion of them. In the table there are about 140,000 clones, around nine tenths of which are singletons. This sample was taken from a study of blood T cell repertoires in COVID-19. In the study overall: COVID-19 samples, acute and convalescent, were from the United States, Italy and Spain.

V was shortened by 7 bases and J by 1 base, with 2 bases between the two germline ends. CDR1 and CDR2 (germline): LNHDA, SQIVND (reference sequence). There are 11 residues in the CDR3. The source material was peripheral blood. This TCR was sampled from a middle-aged woman with acute or convalescent COVID-19. The rearrangement uses TRBV19 and TRBJ1-3; D is uncertain. CDR3 region: CASTSGNTIYF. DNA of the CDR3: TGTGCCAGTACGTCTGGAAACACCATATATTTT.